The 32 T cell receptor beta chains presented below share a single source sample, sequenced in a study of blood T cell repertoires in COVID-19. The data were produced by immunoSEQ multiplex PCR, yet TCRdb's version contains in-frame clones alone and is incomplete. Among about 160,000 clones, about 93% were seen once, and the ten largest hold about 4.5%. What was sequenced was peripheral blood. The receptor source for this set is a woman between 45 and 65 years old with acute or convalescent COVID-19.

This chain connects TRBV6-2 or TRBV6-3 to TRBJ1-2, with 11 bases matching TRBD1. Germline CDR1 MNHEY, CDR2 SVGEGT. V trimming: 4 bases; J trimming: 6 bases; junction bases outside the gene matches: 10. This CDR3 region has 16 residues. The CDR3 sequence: CASSWVPGQGANGYTF. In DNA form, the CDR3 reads TGTGCCAGCAGTTGGGTTCCTGGACAGGGGGCAAATGGCTACACCTTC.

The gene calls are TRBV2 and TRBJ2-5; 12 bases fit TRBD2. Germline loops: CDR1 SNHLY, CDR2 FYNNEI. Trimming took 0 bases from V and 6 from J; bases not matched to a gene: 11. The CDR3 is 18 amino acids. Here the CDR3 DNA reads TGTGCCAGCAGTGAAGCGCTTCGGCTAGCGGGGGGGCTGAAGACCCAGTACTTC. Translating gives CASSEALRLAGGLKTQYF.

CDR3 residues: CASSPSTGGNQPQHF. CDR3 nucleotide sequence: TGTGCCAGCAGCCCGTCGACAGGGGGCAATCAGCCCCAGCATTTT. This chain links TRBV2 with TRBJ1-5; 8 nucleotides line up with TRBD1. The ends lost 6 bases at V and 2 bases at J; junction bases unmatched: 6. The CDR3 is 15 amino acids. Germline CDR1 is SNHLY and CDR2 is FYNNEI.

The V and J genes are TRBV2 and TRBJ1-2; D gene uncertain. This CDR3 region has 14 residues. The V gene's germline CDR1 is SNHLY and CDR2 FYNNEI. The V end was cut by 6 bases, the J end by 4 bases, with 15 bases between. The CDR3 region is CASSFDLSPYGYTF. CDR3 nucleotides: TGTGCCAGCAGCTTTGACTTATCCCCCTATGGCTACACCTTC.

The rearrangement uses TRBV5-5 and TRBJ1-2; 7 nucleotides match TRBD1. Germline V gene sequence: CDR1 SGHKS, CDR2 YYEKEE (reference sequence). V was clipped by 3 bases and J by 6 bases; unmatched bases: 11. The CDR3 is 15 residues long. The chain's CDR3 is CASSSSRTGADGYTF. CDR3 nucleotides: TGTGCCAGCAGCTCCTCCCGGACAGGTGCTGATGGCTACACCTTC. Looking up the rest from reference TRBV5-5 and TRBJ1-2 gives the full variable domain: DAGVTQSPTHLIKTRGQQVTLRCSPISGHKSVSWYQQVLGQGPQFIFQYYEKEERGRGNFPDRFSARQFPNYSSELNVNALLLGDSALYLCASSSSRTGADGYTFGSGTRLTVV.

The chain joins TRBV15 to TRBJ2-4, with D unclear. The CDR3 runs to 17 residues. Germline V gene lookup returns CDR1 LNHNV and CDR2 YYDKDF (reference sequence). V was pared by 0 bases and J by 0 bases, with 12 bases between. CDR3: CATSRDKQLIAKNIQYF. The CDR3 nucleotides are TGTGCCACCAGCAGAGATAAACAGCTAATAGCCAAAAACATTCAGTACTTC.

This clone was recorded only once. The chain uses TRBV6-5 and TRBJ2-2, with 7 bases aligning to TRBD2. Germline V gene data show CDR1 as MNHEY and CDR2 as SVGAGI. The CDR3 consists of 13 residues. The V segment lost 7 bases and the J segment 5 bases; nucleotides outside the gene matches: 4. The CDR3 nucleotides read TGTGCCAGCAAGACCGGGGGGACCGGGGAGCTGTTTTTT. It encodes CASKTGGTGELFF.

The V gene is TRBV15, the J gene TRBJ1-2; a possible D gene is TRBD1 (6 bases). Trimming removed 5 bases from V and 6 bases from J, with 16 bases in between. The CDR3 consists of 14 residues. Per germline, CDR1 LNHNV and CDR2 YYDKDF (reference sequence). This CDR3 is CATSYGGRRHGYTF. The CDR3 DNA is TGTGCCACCAGCTACGGGGGGCGTAGGCATGGCTACACCTTC. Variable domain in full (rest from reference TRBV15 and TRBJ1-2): DAMVIQNPRYQVTQFGKPVTLSCSQTLNHNVMYWYQQKSSQAPKLLFHYYDKDFNNEADTPDNFQSRRPNTSFCFLDIRSPGLGDTAMYLCATSYGGRRHGYTFGSGTRLTVV.

CDR3 nucleotide sequence: TGTGCCAGCAGCTTATGGGGGGAAAGCTCCTACAATGAGCAGTTCTTC. Its protein is CASSLWGESSYNEQFF. V gene TRBV7-2 combines with J gene TRBJ2-1; the D gene is possibly TRBD2 (6 bases). CDR3 size: 16 residues. The germline CDR1 and CDR2 sequences are SGHTA and FQGNSA. The ends were cut back, 2 bases at V and 0 bases at J, with 11 bases in the middle.

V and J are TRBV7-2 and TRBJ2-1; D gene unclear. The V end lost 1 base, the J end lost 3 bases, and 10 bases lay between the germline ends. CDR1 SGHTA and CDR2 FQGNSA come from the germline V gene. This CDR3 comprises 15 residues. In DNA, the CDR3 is TGTGCCAGCAGCTTAGGACTTACCCACTACAATGAGCAGTTCTTC. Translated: CASSLGLTHYNEQFF. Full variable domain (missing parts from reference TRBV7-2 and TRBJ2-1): GAGVSQSPSNKVTEKGKDVELRCDPISGHTALYWYRQSLGQGLEFLIYFQGNSAPDKSGLPSDRFSAERTGGSVSTLTIQRTQQEDSAVYLCASSLGLTHYNEQFFGPGTRLTVL.

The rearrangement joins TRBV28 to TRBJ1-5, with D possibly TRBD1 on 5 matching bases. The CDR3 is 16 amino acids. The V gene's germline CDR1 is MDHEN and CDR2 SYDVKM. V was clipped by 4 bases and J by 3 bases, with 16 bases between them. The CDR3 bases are TGTGCCAGCAGTTGGGGGACTTTAGGATACAATCAGCCCCAGCATTTT. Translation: CASSWGTLGYNQPQHF.

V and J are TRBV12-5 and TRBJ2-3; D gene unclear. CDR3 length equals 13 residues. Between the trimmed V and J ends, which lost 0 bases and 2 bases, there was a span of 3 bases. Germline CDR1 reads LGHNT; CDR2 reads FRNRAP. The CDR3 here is CASGLVLTDTQYF. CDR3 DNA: TGTGCTAGTGGTTTGGTACTCACAGATACGCAGTATTTT. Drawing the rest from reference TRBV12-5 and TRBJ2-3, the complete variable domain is DARVTQTPRHKVTEMGQEVTMRCQPILGHNTVFWYRQTMMQGLELLAYFRNRAPLDDSGMPKDRFSAEMPDATLATLKIQPSEPRDSAVYFCASGLVLTDTQYFGPGTRLTVL.

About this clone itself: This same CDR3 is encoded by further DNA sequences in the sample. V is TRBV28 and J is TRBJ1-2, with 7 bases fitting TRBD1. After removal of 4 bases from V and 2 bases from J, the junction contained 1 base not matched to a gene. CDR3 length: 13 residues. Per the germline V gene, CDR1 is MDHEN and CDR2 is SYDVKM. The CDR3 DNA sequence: TGTGCCAGCAGTTCGACAGGGAACTATGGCTACACCTTC. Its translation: CASSSTGNYGYTF.

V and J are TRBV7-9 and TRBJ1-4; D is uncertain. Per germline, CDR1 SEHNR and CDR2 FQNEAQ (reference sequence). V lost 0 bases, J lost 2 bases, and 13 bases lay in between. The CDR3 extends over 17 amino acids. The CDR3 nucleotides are TGTGCCAGCAGCTTAGCGGTTCCCGCAGGCACTAATGAAAAACTGTTTTTT. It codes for CASSLAVPAGTNEKLFF.

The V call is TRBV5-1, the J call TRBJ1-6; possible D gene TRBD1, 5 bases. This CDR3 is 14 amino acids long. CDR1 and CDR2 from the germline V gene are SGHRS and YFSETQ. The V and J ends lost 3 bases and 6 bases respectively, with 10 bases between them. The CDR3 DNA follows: TGCGCCAGCAGCTCCTTGGGGGGTAATTCACCCCTCCACTTT. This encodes CASSSLGGNSPLHF.

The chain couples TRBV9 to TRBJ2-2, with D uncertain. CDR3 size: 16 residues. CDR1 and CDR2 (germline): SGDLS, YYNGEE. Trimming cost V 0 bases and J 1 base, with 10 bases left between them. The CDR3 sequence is CASSVGLFMNTGELFF. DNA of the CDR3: TGTGCCAGCAGCGTAGGGCTTTTCATGAACACCGGGGAGCTGTTTTTT.

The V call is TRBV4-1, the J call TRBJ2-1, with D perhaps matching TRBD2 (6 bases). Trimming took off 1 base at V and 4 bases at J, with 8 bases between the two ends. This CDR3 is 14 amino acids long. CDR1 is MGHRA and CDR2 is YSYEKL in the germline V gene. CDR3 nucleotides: TGCGCCAGCAGCCAAGTTGGACTATACAATGAGCAGTTCTTC. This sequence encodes CASSQVGLYNEQFF.

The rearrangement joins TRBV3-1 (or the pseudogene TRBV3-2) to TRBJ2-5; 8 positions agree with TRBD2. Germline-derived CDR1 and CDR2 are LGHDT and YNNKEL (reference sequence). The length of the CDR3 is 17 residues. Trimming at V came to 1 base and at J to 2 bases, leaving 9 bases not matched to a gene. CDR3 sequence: CASSQGRSGGRQETQYF. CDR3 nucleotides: TGTGCCAGCAGCCAAGGGCGGTCGGGGGGGCGTCAAGAGACCCAGTACTTC.

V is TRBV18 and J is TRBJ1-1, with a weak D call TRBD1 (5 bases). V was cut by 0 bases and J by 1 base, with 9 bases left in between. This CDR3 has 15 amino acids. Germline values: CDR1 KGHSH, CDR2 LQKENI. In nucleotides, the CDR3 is TGTGCCAGCTCACCACCAGGGGCATCGAACACTGAAGCTTTCTTT. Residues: CASSPPGASNTEAFF. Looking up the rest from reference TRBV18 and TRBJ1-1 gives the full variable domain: NAGVMQNPRHLVRRRGQEARLRCSPMKGHSHVYWYRQLPEEGLKFMVYLQKENIIDESGMPKERFSAEFPKEGPSILRIQQVVRGDSAAYFCASSPPGASNTEAFFGQGTRLTVV.

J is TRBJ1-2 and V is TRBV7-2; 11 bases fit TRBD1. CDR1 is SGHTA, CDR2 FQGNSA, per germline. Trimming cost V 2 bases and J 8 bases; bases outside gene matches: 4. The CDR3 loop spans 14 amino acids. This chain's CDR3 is CASSLFRDRGGYTF. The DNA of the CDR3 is TGTGCCAGCAGCTTATTCCGGGACAGGGGGGGCTACACCTTC. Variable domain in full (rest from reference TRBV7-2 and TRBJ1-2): GAGVSQSPSNKVTEKGKDVELRCDPISGHTALYWYRQSLGQGLEFLIYFQGNSAPDKSGLPSDRFSAERTGGSVSTLTIQRTQQEDSAVYLCASSLFRDRGGYTFGSGTRLTVV.

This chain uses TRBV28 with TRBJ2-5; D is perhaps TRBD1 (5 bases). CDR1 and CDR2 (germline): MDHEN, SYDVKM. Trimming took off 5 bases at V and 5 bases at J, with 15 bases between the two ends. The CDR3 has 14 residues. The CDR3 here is CASSPTGPQETQYF. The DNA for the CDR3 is TGTGCCAGCAGTCCTACAGGACCCCAGGAGACCCAGTACTTC. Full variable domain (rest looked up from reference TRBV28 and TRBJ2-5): DVKVTQSSRYLVKRTGEKVFLECVQDMDHENMFWYRQDPGLGLRLIYFSYDVKMKEKGDIPEGYSVSREKKERFSLILESASTNQTSMYLCASSPTGPQETQYFGPGTRLLVL.

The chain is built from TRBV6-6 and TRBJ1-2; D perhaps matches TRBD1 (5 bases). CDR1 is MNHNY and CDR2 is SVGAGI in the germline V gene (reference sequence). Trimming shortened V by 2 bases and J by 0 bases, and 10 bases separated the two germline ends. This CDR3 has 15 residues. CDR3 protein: CASSYLGAPNYGYTF. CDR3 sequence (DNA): TGTGCCAGCAGTTACCTAGGGGCTCCTAACTATGGCTACACCTTC.

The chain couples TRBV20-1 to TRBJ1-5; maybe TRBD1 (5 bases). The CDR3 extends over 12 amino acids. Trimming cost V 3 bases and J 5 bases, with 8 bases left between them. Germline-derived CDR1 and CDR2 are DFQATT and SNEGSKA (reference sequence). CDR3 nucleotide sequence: TGCAGTGCTAGTAGGGGTGATCAGCCCCAGCATTTT. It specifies CSASRGDQPQHF.

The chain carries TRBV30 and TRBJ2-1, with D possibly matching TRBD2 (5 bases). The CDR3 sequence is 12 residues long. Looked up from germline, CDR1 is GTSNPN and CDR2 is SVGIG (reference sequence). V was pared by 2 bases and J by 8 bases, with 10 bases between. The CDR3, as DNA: TGTGCCTGGAGTCCCCTGCGGGATGAGCAGTTCTTC. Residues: CAWSPLRDEQFF.

In nucleotides, the CDR3 is TGTGCCACCAGCATAGGGGGCTCCTACAATGAGCAGTTCTTC. This gives the protein CATSIGGSYNEQFF. The V and J genes are TRBV24-1 and TRBJ2-1, with D perhaps TRBD1 (6 bases). Looked up from germline, CDR1 is KGHDR and CDR2 is SFDVKD. The CDR3 spans 14 residues. Trimming cost V 7 bases and J 0 bases, with 9 bases left between them.

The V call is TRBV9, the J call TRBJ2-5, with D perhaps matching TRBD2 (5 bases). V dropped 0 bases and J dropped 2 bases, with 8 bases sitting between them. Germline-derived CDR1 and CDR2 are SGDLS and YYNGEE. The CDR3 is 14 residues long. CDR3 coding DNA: TGTGCCAGCAGCGTAGGAGGGTTTCAAGAGACCCAGTACTTC. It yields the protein CASSVGGFQETQYF.

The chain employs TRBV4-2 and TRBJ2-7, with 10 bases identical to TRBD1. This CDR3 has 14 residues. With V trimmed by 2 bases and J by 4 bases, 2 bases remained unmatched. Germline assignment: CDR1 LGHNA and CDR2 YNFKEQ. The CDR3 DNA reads TGTGCCAGCAGCCAACCGGGACAGGGGTACGAGCAGTACTTC. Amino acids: CASSQPGQGYEQYF.

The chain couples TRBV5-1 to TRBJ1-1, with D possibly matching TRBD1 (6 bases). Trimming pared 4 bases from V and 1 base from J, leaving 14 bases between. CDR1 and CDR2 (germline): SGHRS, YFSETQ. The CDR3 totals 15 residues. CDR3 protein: CASSPNGQPNTEAFF. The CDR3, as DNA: TGCGCCAGCAGCCCAAATGGACAGCCGAACACTGAAGCTTTCTTT.

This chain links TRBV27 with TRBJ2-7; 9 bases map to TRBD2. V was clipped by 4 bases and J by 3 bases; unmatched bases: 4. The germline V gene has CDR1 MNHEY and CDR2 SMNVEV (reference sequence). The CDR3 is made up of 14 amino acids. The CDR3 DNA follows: TGTGCCAGCAGTTGGGTAGCGGGGGTCTACGAGCAGTACTTC. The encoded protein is CASSWVAGVYEQYF.

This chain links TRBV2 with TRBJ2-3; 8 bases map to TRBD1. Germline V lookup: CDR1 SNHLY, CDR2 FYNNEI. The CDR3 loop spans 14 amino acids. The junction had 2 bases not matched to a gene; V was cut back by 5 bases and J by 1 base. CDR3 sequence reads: CASSPDRGTDTQYF. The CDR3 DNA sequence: TGTGCCAGCAGTCCGGACAGGGGCACAGATACGCAGTATTTT.

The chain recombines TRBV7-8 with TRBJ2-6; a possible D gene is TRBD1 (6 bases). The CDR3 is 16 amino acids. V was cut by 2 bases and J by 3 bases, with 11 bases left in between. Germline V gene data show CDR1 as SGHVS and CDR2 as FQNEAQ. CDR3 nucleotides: TGTGCCAGCAGCTTAAACACAGGGAATGGGGCCAACGTCCTGACTTTC. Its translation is CASSLNTGNGANVLTF.

The CDR3 coding sequence is TGTGCCAGCAGCCACCTACAGGGTGTTCATGGCTACACCTTC. This encodes CASSHLQGVHGYTF. The V call is TRBV28, the J call TRBJ1-2, with a tentative D call TRBD1 (6 bases). CDR1 and CDR2 from the germline V gene are MDHEN and SYDVKM. The CDR3 covers 14 residues. Trimming cost V 6 bases and J 6 bases, with 17 bases left between them.